This T cell receptor (beta chain) was observed in a study of T cell clones after liver transplantation. Study overall: Samples came from ITN030ST, which attempted immunosuppression withdrawal within 2 years of liver transplantation. Findings and caveats of the study: Post-transplant time points were not standardized, so conclusions are preliminary. Graft donor-reactive T cells possibly entered the graft instead of undergoing deletion. Post-transplant, graft-donor-reactive CD4 TCRbeta sequences in blood dropped significantly in most of the 8 subjects.

Data came from immunoSEQ multiplex PCR; TCRdb stores just in-frame clones and leaves some out. The repertoire holds some 23,000 clones, with 69% as singletons. This clone was seen a handful of times. Its antigen is as yet unknown. V shed 5 bases, J shed 6 bases, and the junction held 7 bases outside the gene matches. Looked up from germline, CDR1 is SGHDN and CDR2 is FVKESK. The CDR3 runs 15 residues. The origin of this receptor is a human donor who received a liver transplant. Sequenced material: CD4+ T cells from blood, taken before liver transplant. The chain has TRBV14 and TRBJ2-1; 10 positions match TRBD2. This chain's CDR3 is CASSSSGGGGNEQFF. In DNA, the CDR3 is TGTGCCAGCAGCTCGAGCGGGGGGGGAGGCAATGAGCAGTTCTTC.